The 12 T cell receptor beta chains reported below all come from one sample, sequenced in a study of vaccination and CD4 T cells after COVID-19. The Oncomine TCR Beta short-read assay generated sequence data from the DNA of cultured CD4+ T cells. In TCRdb, the PCR reads were re-called with MiXCR into one record per CDR3 protein. The data show about 13,000 distinct CDR3 sequences, around 50% seen once. Treatment noted: approximately 9-day PBMC culture with coronavirus spike peptide pools or control peptides (ViraFEST assay). These receptors' antigens are unknown. The sample was CD4+ T cells from blood, cultured in vitro. The source of these receptors is a human donor who had recovered from COVID-19.

This chain joins TRBV6-5 and TRBJ1-1, with D uncertain. The germline V gene has CDR1 MNHEY and CDR2 SVGAGI. The CDR3 runs 16 residues. Trimming left V 0 bases short and J 2 bases short, with 13 bases between. The CDR3 sequence: CASSYSTRGNNTEAFF. The CDR3 DNA sequence: TGTGCCAGCAGTTACTCGACGAGAGGAAATAACACTGAAGCTTTCTTT.

The V call is TRBV20-1, the J call TRBJ1-6; a possible D gene is TRBD1 (6 bases). The CDR3 is 14 amino acids. V was cut by 8 bases and J by 7 bases, with 18 bases left in between. CDR1 is DFQATT, CDR2 SNEGSKA, per germline (reference sequence). The CDR3 DNA follows: TGCAGTTGCCAGACAGGACTAGAGAATTCACCCCTCCACTTT. Residues: CSCQTGLENSPLHF.

The chain couples TRBV27 to TRBJ1-2; 9 bases map to TRBD1. Germline CDR1 is MNHEY and CDR2 is SMNVEV (reference sequence). Trimming removed 0 bases from V and 5 bases from J; junction bases left unmatched: 7. CDR3 size: 16 residues. This CDR3 is CASSLSGTGTSYGYTF. The CDR3 DNA follows: TGTGCCAGCAGTTTATCGGGGACAGGGACTAGTTATGGCTACACCTTC.

The gene calls are TRBV29-1 and TRBJ1-2; 11 nucleotides line up with TRBD1. This CDR3 contains 12 residues. The germline gives CDR1 SQVTM, CDR2 ANQGSEA. After removal of 3 bases from V and 10 bases from J, the junction contained 4 bases not matched to a gene. The CDR3 DNA reads as TGCAGCGTTGATGGGACAGGGGGTTCCTACACCTTC. Amino acid sequence: CSVDGTGGSYTF.

This clonotype was observed a few times. The V call is TRBV6-1, the J call TRBJ2-7; 7 nucleotides align to TRBD2. V shed 5 bases and J 6 bases; nucleotides not matched to a gene: 10. The V gene's germline CDR1 is MNHNS and CDR2 SASEGT. The CDR3 extends over 14 amino acids. In DNA form, the CDR3 reads TGTGCCAGCAGTCCCGTGGGAGGGAGAGCCGAGCAGTACTTC. It encodes CASSPVGGRAEQYF.

This rearrangement joins TRBV5-6 to TRBJ1-5; TRBD1 is a possible D gene (6 bases). The CDR3 sequence is 13 residues long. The V end lost 2 bases, the J end lost 6 bases, and 9 bases lay between the germline ends. CDR1 SGHDT and CDR2 YYEEEE come from the germline V gene. The CDR3 protein is CASSFGTIQPQHF. CDR3 nucleotides: TGTGCCAGCAGCTTTGGGACAATTCAGCCCCAGCATTTT.

V gene TRBV14 combines with J gene TRBJ2-3, with D tentatively TRBD2 (5 bases). Looked up from germline, CDR1 is SGHDN and CDR2 is FVKESK. V shed 1 base and J shed 1 base, with 9 bases lying between them. CDR3 size: 15 residues. The CDR3 region has the DNA TGTGCCAGCAGCCAAGCGGGAAGTGGCACAGATACGCAGTATTTT. Translation: CASSQAGSGTDTQYF.

CDR3 bases: TGTGCCAGCAGCCCGAGGGGAGTGGATGAGCAGTTCTTC. Protein: CASSPRGVDEQFF. V and J are TRBV3-1 and TRBJ2-1; TRBD1 or TRBD2 may be the D gene (5 bases each). Germline V CDR1 and CDR2: LGHDT, YNNKEL (reference sequence). V lost 4 bases, J lost 8 bases, and 12 bases lay in between. CDR3 length: 13 amino acids.

The chain recombines TRBV6-1 with TRBJ2-7; 14 bases align to TRBD2. Losses at the gene ends were 5 bases for V and 4 bases for J; bases not matched to a gene: 7. The germline V gene has CDR1 MNHNS and CDR2 SASEGT. CDR3 length: 16 residues. The CDR3: CASSTGLAGEGYEQYF. The DNA for the CDR3 is TGTGCCAGCAGTACGGGACTAGCGGGAGAGGGGTACGAGCAGTACTTC.

The CDR3 bases are TGTGCCAGCAGTTCTGACAGGCAGGCGAACACTGAAGCTTTCTTT. The encoded protein is CASSSDRQANTEAFF. V is TRBV6-2 or TRBV6-3 and J is TRBJ1-1; the D gene is possibly TRBD1 (6 bases). V shed 4 bases and J shed 1 base, with 13 bases lying between them. The CDR3 is made up of 15 amino acids. Germline loops: CDR1 MNHEY, CDR2 SVGEGT.

The chain employs TRBV20-1 and TRBJ1-6, with D possibly TRBD1 on 5 matching bases. The CDR3 totals 14 residues. CDR1 DFQATT and CDR2 SNEGSKA come from the germline V gene (reference sequence). V shed 2 bases and J shed 7 bases, with 12 bases lying between them. The CDR3 region has the DNA TGCAGTGCTAGATTCGGGACGTTCAATTCACCCCTCCACTTT. Translation: CSARFGTFNSPLHF.

In this sample, this clonotype turned up a few times. Its ends do not fully match the called genes, so a read error is possible. The rearrangement uses TRBV20-1 and TRBJ1-2; 8 nucleotides match TRBD1. CDR3 size: 13 residues. The germline V gene encodes CDR1 DFQATT and CDR2 SNEGSKA (reference sequence). The CDR3 bases are TGCAGTGCGAGAGGACAGGGACACTATGGCTACACCTTC. Protein product: CSARGQGHYGYTF.